Shown below are 25 T cell receptor beta chains from a single sample sequenced in a study of T cell repertoires in cytomegalovirus infection. TCRdb reprocessed the reads with MiXCR, giving one entry per CDR3 protein. This repertoire shows hundreds of thousands of distinct CDR3 sequences, 25% to 35% found once; its top ten account for 20%. These receptors have no identified antigens. This material consisted of cultured PBMCs, taken from culture after CMV antigen stimulation. Receptors originate from a human donor in good health (CMV status not recorded). Some clones in this sample may be carry-over from other donors' samples.

The V call is TRBV28, the J call TRBJ1-1; 7 bases are shared with TRBD1. The trim removed 7 bases at V and 2 bases at J, leaving 10 bases unmatched. Looked up from germline, CDR1 is MDHEN and CDR2 is SYDVKM. The CDR3 is 15 amino acids. CDR3 region: CASTTRQGGNTEAFF. The CDR3 DNA is TGTGCCAGCACCACTCGCCAGGGGGGCAACACTGAAGCTTTCTTT.

This clonotype appeared many times. J is TRBJ1-2 and V is TRBV7-8, with 7 bases aligning to TRBD1. The CDR3 runs 16 residues. After removal of 3 bases from V and 4 bases from J, the junction contained 11 bases not matched to a gene. The V gene's germline CDR1 is SGHVS and CDR2 FQNEAQ. CDR3 sequence reads: CASSFYYRGEGYGYTF. CDR3 DNA: TGTGCCAGCAGCTTCTACTACAGGGGAGAGGGCTATGGCTACACCTTC.

The CDR3 nucleotides read TGTGCCAGCAGTTTACGTATATCCACTGAAGCTTTCTTT. Protein product: CASSLRISTEAFF. The V call is TRBV27, the J call TRBJ1-1; D is unresolved. The CDR3 loop spans 13 amino acids. V dropped 2 bases and J dropped 4 bases, with 8 bases sitting between them. Germline CDR1 is MNHEY and CDR2 is SMNVEV (reference sequence).

This clonotype was counted ten times or more. The chain carries TRBV6-5 and TRBJ1-2, with D possibly matching TRBD1 (5 bases). The V gene lost 0 bases and the J gene lost 2 bases, with 7 bases spanning the gap. The germline V gene has CDR1 MNHEY and CDR2 SVGAGI. CDR3 size: 14 residues. CDR3 residues: CASSYSGGNYGYTF. For the CDR3, the DNA is TGTGCCAGCAGTTACTCGGGGGGGAACTATGGCTACACCTTC.

This clonotype occurred many times. The chain employs TRBV6-1 and TRBJ2-1; 8 bases match TRBD1. CDR1 and CDR2 (germline): MNHNS, SASEGT. Trimming at V came to 7 bases and at J to 7 bases, leaving 12 bases not matched to a gene. CDR3 length: 15 residues. CDR3 in amino acids: CASTIETGVWNEQFF. The CDR3 DNA reads TGTGCCAGCACCATCGAGACAGGGGTATGGAATGAGCAGTTCTTC.

This clonotype occurred many times. The chain recombines TRBV7-8 with TRBJ1-2; TRBD1 matches at 7 bases. Germline CDR1 reads SGHVS; CDR2 reads FQNEAQ. V gave up 7 bases and J gave up 5 bases; unmatched junction bases: 16. The CDR3 runs to 16 residues. CDR3 sequence reads: CASTLLPGQMNYGYTF. CDR3 DNA: TGTGCCAGCACCCTATTGCCGGGACAGATGAATTATGGCTACACCTTC.

The gene calls are TRBV6-5 and TRBJ2-1; 11 nucleotides align to TRBD2. Germline trimming cut 7 bases from V and 7 bases from J; bases unmatched to any gene: 6. CDR3 length equals 14 residues. From germline, CDR1 is MNHEY and CDR2 SVGAGI. The CDR3 reads CASTRASGRNEQFF. The CDR3 DNA reads TGTGCCAGCACGCGGGCTAGCGGGAGGAATGAGCAGTTCTTC.

Only a few counts were recorded for this clonotype. The chain carries TRBV28 and TRBJ2-3; 12 nucleotides match TRBD2. From germline, CDR1 is MDHEN and CDR2 SYDVKM. The CDR3 runs 16 residues. V was pared by 5 bases and J by 4 bases, with 7 bases of the junction left unmatched. The CDR3: CASSRTSGTSADTQYF. Written as DNA, the CDR3 is TGTGCCAGCAGTCGGACTAGCGGGACGAGCGCAGATACGCAGTATTTT.

The V and J genes are TRBV5-4 and TRBJ1-2, with TRBD1 matching over 8 bases. CDR3 length equals 14 residues. CDR1 and CDR2 (germline): SGHNT, YYREEE (reference sequence). The J segment lost 6 bases and the V segment lost 4 bases, leaving 8 bases of the junction unmatched. The CDR3 region is CASSPGTGAHGYTF. CDR3 DNA sequence: TGTGCCAGCAGCCCAGGGACAGGCGCCCATGGCTACACCTTC.

This clonotype turned up a few times. The chain is built from TRBV7-2 and TRBJ2-3; D gene uncertain. V gave up 2 bases and J gave up 6 bases, with 9 bases separating them. From germline, CDR1 is SGHTA and CDR2 FQGNSA. CDR3 length equals 13 residues. The CDR3 protein is CASSLRMTDTQYF. CDR3 bases: TGTGCCAGCAGCTTACGAATGACGGATACGCAGTATTTT.

This clonotype has only a few counts. V is TRBV6-2 or TRBV6-3 and J is TRBJ1-1; D is possibly TRBD1 (6 bases). V was shortened by 7 bases and J by 2 bases, with 17 bases between the two germline ends. The CDR3 length is 15 residues. CDR1 is MNHEY and CDR2 is SVGEGT in the germline V gene. The CDR3 bases are TGTGCCAGCATCAAACCGACAGGCGTTAACACTGAAGCTTTCTTT. It encodes CASIKPTGVNTEAFF.

The genes are TRBV2 and TRBJ1-5; D not resolved. This CDR3 is built from 13 residues. Trimming pared 6 bases from V and 1 base from J, leaving 7 bases between. Germline V gene lookup returns CDR1 SNHLY and CDR2 FYNNEI. DNA for the CDR3: TGTGCCAGCAGGCAGGTCAGCAATCAGCCCCAGCATTTT. Protein product: CASRQVSNQPQHF.

The chain recombines TRBV10-3 with TRBJ1-5, with D hard to call. Germline-derived CDR1 and CDR2 are ENHRY and SYGVKD. The CDR3 length is 14 residues. V shed 5 bases and J shed 4 bases, with 12 bases lying between them. Here the CDR3 reads CAISQSDVNQPQHF. CDR3 bases: TGTGCCATCAGTCAATCGGATGTTAATCAGCCCCAGCATTTT.

The sample holds a few counts of this clonotype. The CDR3, as DNA: TGTGCCAGCAGCTTATTGATCGTAGGACGAGCGGGGCGTGAGCAGTTCTTC. Protein sequence: CASSLLIVGRAGREQFF. V gene TRBV7-2 combines with J gene TRBJ2-1; TRBD2 agrees at 7 bases. The CDR3 contains 17 residues. V shed 2 bases, J shed 9 bases, and the junction held 16 bases outside the gene matches. Germline V CDR1 and CDR2: SGHTA, FQGNSA.

The genes are TRBV5-1 and TRBJ2-1, with TRBD2 matching over 11 bases. This CDR3 is 15 amino acids long. V was clipped by 2 bases and J by 5 bases; unmatched bases: 3. Germline CDR1 SGHRS, CDR2 YFSETQ. CDR3 DNA sequence: TGCGCCAGCAGCTTTAGCGGGAGGGGCAACAATGAGCAGTTCTTC. Its protein product is CASSFSGRGNNEQFF.

There are many counts of this clonotype. The V call is TRBV7-8, the J call TRBJ2-3; 11 bases map to TRBD1. Germline CDR1 reads SGHVS; CDR2 reads FQNEAQ. The CDR3 is 17 amino acids. The V and J ends lost 6 bases and 7 bases, in that order; junction bases with no gene match: 15. In DNA, the CDR3 is TGTGCCAGCAGGGAGGACAGGGGGCGCTTTGAGGGGAATACGCAGTATTTT. Amino acid sequence: CASREDRGRFEGNTQYF.

V and J are TRBV6-5 and TRBJ2-7; tentatively, D is TRBD2 (6 bases). The CDR3 sequence is 15 residues long. CDR1 MNHEY and CDR2 SVGAGI come from the germline V gene. Between the trimmed V and J ends, which lost 8 bases and 2 bases, there was a span of 19 bases. Here the CDR3 reads CASPDAWGETYEQYF. For the CDR3, the DNA is TGTGCCAGCCCTGACGCTTGGGGGGAAACCTACGAGCAGTACTTC.

This sequence joins TRBV7-2 and TRBJ2-1; 9 bases are a match to TRBD1. V was pared by 5 bases and J by 7 bases, with 9 bases of the junction left unmatched. CDR3 length: 15 amino acids. Per germline, CDR1 SGHTA and CDR2 FQGNSA. The CDR3 loop reads CASSARDRVGNEQFF. The CDR3 nucleotides are TGTGCCAGCAGCGCCCGGGACAGGGTAGGGAATGAGCAGTTCTTC.

This clonotype was detected a few times. The rearrangement uses TRBV6-4 and TRBJ2-2; D is perhaps TRBD1 or TRBD2 (5 bases each). Germline V gene data show CDR1 as MRHNA and CDR2 as SNTAGT. With 4 bases removed from V and 5 bases from J, the gap between germline ends came to 11 bases. This CDR3 has 14 amino acids. CDR3 region: CASSALRETGELFF. DNA of the CDR3: TGTGCCAGCAGTGCCCTCAGGGAGACCGGGGAGCTGTTTTTT.

For the CDR3, the DNA is TGTGCCACACTAGCGGGTTTGTACCAAGAGACCCAGTACTTC. Its translation is CATLAGLYQETQYF. The gene calls are TRBV10-3 and TRBJ2-5, with 9 bases identical to TRBD2. Per germline, CDR1 ENHRY and CDR2 SYGVKD. V lost 10 bases to trimming and J lost 0 bases; unmatched junction nucleotides: 6. CDR3 length equals 14 residues.

CDR3 in amino acids: CASSRRGQISTDTQYF. CDR3 nucleotide sequence: TGTGCCAGCAGCCGGAGGGGACAGATTAGCACAGATACGCAGTATTTT. The genes are TRBV27 and TRBJ2-3; perhaps TRBD1 as D (7 bases). The CDR3 length is 16 residues. Germline V gene data show CDR1 as MNHEY and CDR2 as SMNVEV (reference sequence). Trimming stripped 6 bases from V and 0 bases from J, with 16 bases between.

This chain links TRBV7-4 with TRBJ1-1; D is unclear. Germline V gene sequence: CDR1 SGHVT, CDR2 SQSDAQ. The germline V and J ends were trimmed by 2 bases and 1 base, with 11 bases remaining between them. The CDR3 covers 15 residues. The CDR3 DNA sequence: TGTGCCAGCAGCTTAAGGCGGGCAGGGAACACTGAAGCTTTCTTT. Amino acids: CASSLRRAGNTEAFF.

This clonotype has ten or more counts. The V call is TRBV20-1, the J call TRBJ1-2; a weak D match, TRBD1 (5 bases). Germline CDR1 reads DFQATT; CDR2 reads SNEGSKA (reference sequence). The CDR3 has 12 residues. The CDR3 sequence: CSTTGTGNGYTF. The CDR3 DNA sequence: TGCAGCACGACCGGGACGGGGAATGGCTACACCTTC.

The chain recombines TRBV18 with TRBJ2-1; the D gene is possibly TRBD1 (5 bases). The CDR3 is 17 residues long. V lost 1 base and J 6 bases, leaving 19 bases between the germline ends. Germline V CDR1 and CDR2: KGHSH, LQKENI. The CDR3: CASSPRGGQGDFNEQFF. The CDR3 bases are TGTGCCAGCTCACCACGGGGTGGGCAGGGCGATTTCAATGAGCAGTTCTTC.

This clonotype was observed a few times. The CDR3 sequence: CASSPSQGVITEAFF. The DNA of the CDR3 is TGCGCCAGCAGCCCATCGCAGGGGGTGATCACTGAAGCTTTCTTT. The V and J genes are TRBV5-1 and TRBJ1-1, with TRBD1 identical over 7 bases. Germline CDR1 SGHRS, CDR2 YFSETQ. J was trimmed by 4 bases and V by 4 bases; bases with no gene match: 10. The CDR3 is 15 amino acids.